The 3 T cell receptor beta chains below all came from one sample that was sequenced in a study of tumour-infiltrating T cells in Burkitt lymphoma. Profiling relied on immunoSEQ multiplex PCR, and the TCRdb table lists in-frame clones only, not all of them. This sample has 4,500 to 6,000 clones, with about 11% found just once. Sequences were obtained from tumor tissue. The source is a human donor with diffuse large B-cell lymphoma.

The chain carries TRBV10-2 and TRBJ1-5; D call uncertain. This CDR3 is built from 14 residues. The V and J ends lost 4 bases and 5 bases respectively, with 12 bases between them. Germline CDR1 and CDR2: WSHSY and SAAADI. The chain's CDR3 is CASSVSHLDQPQHF. The CDR3 DNA reads TGCGCCAGCAGTGTATCCCATCTCGATCAGCCCCAGCATTTT.

V usage is TRBV29-1 and J usage is TRBJ1-2; a possible D gene is TRBD1 (5 bases). V was clipped by 1 base and J by 4 bases, with 19 bases between them. CDR3 size: 16 residues. CDR1 and CDR2 from the germline V gene are SQVTM and ANQGSEA. The CDR3 region has the DNA TGCAGCGTTGAAGGCGTAGGAACAGGTCAAGGCTATGGCTACACCTTC. It is translated as CSVEGVGTGQGYGYTF.

Turning to this clone: An end of the junction differs from the germline gene, which may be a read error. The chain joins TRBV7-2 to TRBJ2-7; 10 nucleotides agree with TRBD2. Per germline, CDR1 SGHTA and CDR2 FQGNSA. The CDR3 loop spans 16 amino acids. CDR3 region: CASSRSLAGGSHEQYF. The CDR3 region has the DNA TGTGCCAGCAGCCGGAGCTTAGCGGGGGGCTCCCACGAGCAGTACTTC.